The 14 T cell receptor beta chains listed next were all sequenced from one sample in a study of lymphopenia after photon versus proton radiotherapy (dated by TCRdb to between 2019 and 2020). Libraries were made using the immunoSEQ multiplex PCR assay. This is the immuneACCESS table as TCRdb keeps it, with only in-frame sequences that have V and J called. A part of the clones is gone; compared with another copy, unresolved V genes explain less than half, and the rest is unexplained. For this sample the table gives around 29,000 clones, of which about 83% were detected only once. The ten largest clones represent approximately 45% of the sample. This sample comprised peripheral blood, obtained from a patient treated with proton-based radiotherapy. The origin of the receptors is a woman in her sixties with cholangiocarcinoma. Some clones in this sample may be carry-over from other donors' samples.

Regarding this clone: At one of its ends the junction is not consistent with the germline gene, which may arise from a read error. CDR3: CARPSPGHSGVIPVF. CDR3 bases: TGCGCCAGACCCTCCCCCGGGCATAGCGGGGTAATTCCGGTCTTC. This rearrangement joins TRBV23-1 to TRBJ2-1; TRBD2 agrees at 8 bases. TRBV23-1 is given ORF status, its function remaining uncertain. The CDR3 spans 15 residues.

The chain uses TRBV15 and TRBJ2-7; D gene uncertain. V lost 3 bases to trimming and J lost 6 bases, with 15 bases between them. The CDR3 spans 14 residues. Germline V gene data show CDR1 as LNHNV and CDR2 as YYDKDF (reference sequence). The CDR3 DNA is TGTGCCACCAGCAGTTCGCTAGAGTCAACCGAGCAGTACTTC. The encoded protein is CATSSSLESTEQYF.

This chain connects TRBV19 to TRBJ2-2, with 7 bases aligning to TRBD2. This CDR3 comprises 15 residues. J gave up 13 bases and V 5 bases, and 16 bases lay outside the gene matches. Germline CDR1 reads LNHDA; CDR2 reads SQIVND (reference sequence). CDR3 sequence reads: CASSARGTTEPSLFF. The DNA for the CDR3 is TGTGCCAGTAGTGCCCGGGGGACTACGGAGCCTTCGCTGTTTTTT. Together with reference TRBV19 and TRBJ2-2, the CDR3 gives the full variable domain: DGGITQSPKYLFRKEGQNVTLSCEQNLNHDAMYWYRQDPGQGLRLIYYSQIVNDFQKGDIAEGYSVSREKKESFPLTVTSAQKNPTAFYLCASSARGTTEPSLFFGEGSRLTVL.

This chain uses TRBV2 with TRBJ1-5; 7 positions match TRBD1. The length of the CDR3 is 13 residues. In germline, CDR1 is SNHLY, CDR2 FYNNEI. With V trimmed by 5 bases and J by 6 bases, 4 bases remained unmatched. DNA of the CDR3: TGTGCCAGCAGTCCGACAGGGCGTCAGCCCCAGCATTTT. Protein: CASSPTGRQPQHF. Complete variable domain (other parts from reference TRBV2 and TRBJ1-5): EPEVTQTPSHQVTQMGQEVILRCVPISNHLYFYWYRQILGQKVEFLVSFYNNEISEKSEIFDDQFSVERPDGSNFTLKIRSTKLEDSAMYFCASSPTGRQPQHFGDGTRLSIL.

This rearrangement joins TRBV6-5 to TRBJ1-6; D uncertain. Germline values: CDR1 MNHEY, CDR2 SVGAGI. This CDR3 contains 16 residues. Trimming removed 2 bases at V and 1 base at J, with 9 bases between. CDR3 amino acids: CASSYRMGSYNSPLHF. In DNA form, the CDR3 reads TGTGCCAGCAGTTACCGCATGGGGTCCTATAATTCACCCCTCCACTTT.

This chain joins TRBV5-4 and TRBJ1-1, with a tentative D call TRBD1 (5 bases). Germline CDR1 reads SGHNT; CDR2 reads YYREEE (reference sequence). The CDR3 runs 16 residues. Trimming shortened V by 6 bases and J by 4 bases, and 22 bases separated the two germline ends. As DNA, the CDR3 is TGTGCCAGCAAAGGTTCCGGTTGGGGGGTTGGCACTGAAGCTTTCTTT. This encodes CASKGSGWGVGTEAFF.

The V and J genes are TRBV13 and TRBJ2-4; D remains unclear. Per the germline V gene, CDR1 is PRHDT and CDR2 is FYEKMQ (reference sequence). The CDR3 contains 16 residues. V was cut by 1 base and J by 1 base, with 11 bases left in between. CDR3 region: CASSLVGSMAKNIQYF. The CDR3, as DNA: TGTGCCAGCAGCTTAGTAGGCAGTATGGCCAAAAACATTCAGTACTTC.

The chain links TRBV6-5 to TRBJ2-7; D assignment may be TRBD1 or TRBD2 (5 bases each). V dropped 0 bases and J dropped 2 bases, with 11 bases sitting between them. CDR1 is MNHEY and CDR2 is SVGAGI in the germline V gene. This CDR3 comprises 15 residues. CDR3 residues: CASSYSGTGPYEQYF. In DNA form, the CDR3 reads TGTGCCAGCAGTTACTCCGGGACGGGCCCCTACGAGCAGTACTTC.

J is TRBJ2-2 and V is TRBV4-3; D unclear. V was pared by 4 bases and J by 6 bases, with 6 bases between. Germline loops: CDR1 LGHNA, CDR2 YSLEER. The CDR3 extends over 12 amino acids. Here the CDR3 reads CASSPQPGELFF. The CDR3 nucleotides read TGCGCCAGCAGCCCTCAACCCGGGGAGCTGTTTTTT.

The sample holds a few counts of this clone. The genes are TRBV2 and TRBJ2-5; 11 positions match TRBD2. The CDR3 is 14 residues long. V was clipped by 9 bases and J by 2 bases; unmatched bases: 5. Germline CDR1 reads SNHLY; CDR2 reads FYNNEI. CDR3 nucleotide sequence: TGTGCCAGTACGTCTAGCGGGGGGCAAGAGACCCAGTACTTC. Translating gives CASTSSGGQETQYF. The complete variable domain, with remaining parts taken from reference TRBV2 and TRBJ2-5, reads EPEVTQTPSHQVTQMGQEVILRCVPISNHLYFYWYRQILGQKVEFLVSFYNNEISEKSEIFDDQFSVERPDGSNFTLKIRSTKLEDSAMYFCASTSSGGQETQYFGPGTRLLVL.

The chain links TRBV7-6 to TRBJ1-2; 7 bases agree with TRBD1. Germline V CDR1 and CDR2: SGHVS, FNYEAQ. The CDR3 sequence is 13 residues long. With 3 bases clipped from V and 3 bases from J, the junction kept 1 base outside the gene matches. CDR3 region: CASSLGTDYGYTF. CDR3 nucleotide sequence: TGTGCCAGCAGCTTGGGGACAGACTATGGCTACACCTTC.

The gene calls are TRBV11-2 and TRBJ2-1; no clear D gene. In germline, CDR1 is SGHAT, CDR2 FQNNGV. The CDR3 consists of 15 residues. V was pared by 1 base and J by 7 bases, with 14 bases between. Written as DNA, the CDR3 is TGTGCCAGCAGCTTAGTCGGCGGCAGCCTGAATGAGCAGTTCTTC. Amino acid sequence: CASSLVGGSLNEQFF.

This chain links TRBV6-1 with TRBJ1-2; D is possibly TRBD1 (5 bases). The CDR3 extends over 14 amino acids. Trimming left V 4 bases short and J 11 bases short, with 20 bases between. Germline assignment: CDR1 MNHNS and CDR2 SASEGT. CDR3 DNA sequence: TGTGCCAGCAGTGGGGGGACGGGCGGGGTGAGGTACACCTTC. Amino acid sequence: CASSGGTGGVRYTF.

The chain combines TRBV5-1 with TRBJ2-1; no definite D call. With 6 bases removed from V and 5 bases from J, the gap between germline ends came to 18 bases. Germline CDR1 is SGHRS and CDR2 is YFSETQ. This CDR3 contains 15 residues. The CDR3 spells CASTAVRALHNEQFF. The CDR3 DNA reads as TGCGCCAGCACCGCCGTTAGGGCTCTCCACAATGAGCAGTTCTTC.